This T cell receptor beta chain was sequenced for a study of T-cell memory formation after mild COVID-19. Overall study context: In these data, TCR clusters were largely donor specific.

Study conclusions and caveats: In pre-infection memory, a portion of responding clones appeared, which suggested that cross-reactive memory joined. Among CD4+ contracting clones, most were CM and EM, and CD8+ ones EMRA.

This clonotype was observed a few times. Its antigen remains unknown. Constant-segment primers and 5'RACE yielded cDNA libraries for TCR alpha and TCR beta, each carrying sample barcodes and UMIs. TCRdb ran MiXCR on the 5' RACE reads and lists one entry per CDR3 protein. The table records nearly 250,000 distinct CDR3 sequences, 15% of them present only once. The CDR3 has 16 amino acids. CDR1 SEHNR and CDR2 FQNEAQ come from the germline V gene (reference sequence). V was trimmed by 4 bases and J by 6 bases, leaving 18 bases between them. Sample: PBMCs or a T cell subset sorted from them (not recorded which). This chain joins TRBV7-9 and TRBJ1-4, with a weak D call TRBD1 (6 bases). This TCR came from an adult woman who had mild COVID-19 (a few samples of this study predate the infection). Cell type and time point are not known. The CDR3 reads CASSSDGRGPDEKLFF. CDR3 in DNA: TGTGCCAGCAGCTCAGACGGTCGGGGGCCCGATGAAAAACTGTTTTTT. Based on the CDR3 plus reference TRBV7-9 and TRBJ1-4, the full variable domain is DTGVSQNPRHKITKRGQNVTFRCDPISEHNRLYWYRQTLGQGPEFLTYFQNEAQLEKSRLLSDRFSAERPKGSFSTLEIQRTEQGDSAMYLCASSSDGRGPDEKLFFGSGTQLSVL.